These 14 T cell receptor beta chains came from one sample sequenced in a study of CD4 T cells in relation to SARS-CoV-2 and coronaviruses. The unexposed donors gave CD4+ T cells in about 2011-2018, prior to COVID-19. Isolation of CD4+ T cells took place after around 11 days in culture. Some clones are missing from TCRdb's copy, which holds only in-frame ones; the method was immunoSEQ multiplex PCR. This sample has just over 25,000 clones, with about 75% found just once. Antigens for these TCRs are unknown. Sequencing input: CD4+ T cells from PBMCs, cultured in vitro. The origin of the receptors is a human donor in good health.

The V call is TRBV7-2, the J call TRBJ1-6; D possibly corresponds to TRBD1 (5 bases). The CDR3 length is 15 residues. V was trimmed by 5 bases and J by 5 bases, leaving 13 bases between them. The germline gives CDR1 SGHTA, CDR2 FQGNSA. The CDR3 DNA sequence: TGTGCCAGCAGCGCAGGGAATACCGATAATTCACCCCTCCACTTT. Translation: CASSAGNTDNSPLHF. The full variable domain, rest sourced from reference TRBV7-2 and TRBJ1-6, is GAGVSQSPSNKVTEKGKDVELRCDPISGHTALYWYRQSLGQGLEFLIYFQGNSAPDKSGLPSDRFSAERTGGSVSTLTIQRTQQEDSAVYLCASSAGNTDNSPLHFGNGTRLTVT.

This clone was found a few times. The genes are TRBV5-1 and TRBJ1-6; D call uncertain. Trimming cost V 4 bases and J 3 bases, with 8 bases left between them. This CDR3 is 14 amino acids long. Germline V lookup: CDR1 SGHRS, CDR2 YFSETQ. The CDR3, as DNA: TGCGCCAGCAGCATCCGAGACTATAATTCACCCCTCCACTTT. Amino acids: CASSIRDYNSPLHF.

The rearrangement links TRBV5-8 to TRBJ1-4; the match to TRBD1 covers 7 bases. Trimming at V came to 4 bases and at J to 8 bases, leaving 8 bases not matched to a gene. CDR1 and CDR2 (germline): SGHTS, YDEGEE. This CDR3 has 14 residues. The chain's CDR3 is CASSMGQMREKLFF. Here the CDR3 DNA reads TGTGCCAGCAGCATGGGACAGATGCGAGAAAAACTGTTTTTT.

This chain connects TRBV15 to TRBJ2-7; D possibly corresponds to TRBD1 (5 bases). The germline V gene has CDR1 LNHNV and CDR2 YYDKDF (reference sequence). Trimming cost V 1 base and J 5 bases, with 12 bases left between them. This CDR3 is 14 amino acids long. This CDR3 is CATSRGLQVDEQYF. The DNA of the CDR3 is TGTGCCACCAGCAGAGGGCTACAGGTAGACGAGCAGTACTTC. Combining the CDR3 with reference TRBV15 and TRBJ2-7 gives the whole variable domain DAMVIQNPRYQVTQFGKPVTLSCSQTLNHNVMYWYQQKSSQAPKLLFHYYDKDFNNEADTPDNFQSRRPNTSFCFLDIRSPGLGDTAMYLCATSRGLQVDEQYFGPGTRLTVT.

The chain joins TRBV7-2 to TRBJ1-1; D unresolved. The germline CDR1 and CDR2 sequences are SGHTA and FQGNSA. The CDR3 spans 15 residues. Trimming cost V 5 bases and J 5 bases, with 18 bases left between them. CDR3 in DNA: TGTGCCAGCAGCCCACGAGACTACCGTGGGACTGAAGCTTTCTTT. Its translation is CASSPRDYRGTEAFF.

CDR3 nucleotide sequence: TGCGCCAGCAGCCAGGGACAGACTCAGAACGAAAAACTGTTTTTT. It specifies CASSQGQTQNEKLFF. V gene TRBV4-3 combines with J gene TRBJ1-4, with TRBD1 matching 7 bases. Trimming removed 3 bases from V and 8 bases from J; junction bases left unmatched: 9. This CDR3 contains 15 residues. From germline, CDR1 is LGHNA and CDR2 YSLEER.

V is TRBV27 and J is TRBJ2-4; no clear D. There are 14 residues in the CDR3. Deletions cut 2 bases from V and 6 bases from J, with 11 bases between. Germline loops: CDR1 MNHEY, CDR2 SMNVEV (reference sequence). The CDR3 region has the DNA TGTGCCAGCAGTTTAGACCCGTTCACAAACATTCAGTACTTC. Its protein is CASSLDPFTNIQYF.

The chain has TRBV19 and TRBJ2-5; weak D call: TRBD2 (5 bases). The germline CDR1 and CDR2 sequences are LNHDA and SQIVND (reference sequence). V dropped 5 bases and J dropped 5 bases, with 9 bases sitting between them. The CDR3 is made up of 12 amino acids. CDR3 sequence: CASSLGVETQYF. CDR3 DNA sequence: TGTGCCAGTAGTCTCGGGGTGGAGACCCAGTACTTC.

The chain joins TRBV6-2 or TRBV6-3 to TRBJ2-1; D perhaps matches TRBD1 (5 bases). The V and J ends lost 6 bases and 1 base respectively, with 10 bases between them. The V gene's germline CDR1 is MNHEY and CDR2 SVGEGT. CDR3 size: 14 residues. The CDR3 DNA reads as TGTGCCAGCAGCCCAGGGATTTCCTACAATGAGCAGTTCTTC. Translating it yields CASSPGISYNEQFF.

The gene calls are TRBV6-5 and TRBJ2-1; the D gene is possibly TRBD2 (5 bases). The CDR3 runs 14 residues. Trimming left V 2 bases short and J 3 bases short, with 8 bases between. From germline, CDR1 is MNHEY and CDR2 SVGAGI. This CDR3 reads CASSYERDYNEQFF. The CDR3 bases are TGTGCCAGCAGTTACGAGAGGGACTACAATGAGCAGTTCTTC.

This rearrangement joins TRBV11-2 to TRBJ1-2; 7 bases map to TRBD1. Germline CDR1 and CDR2: SGHAT and FQNNGV. V shed 1 base, J shed 0 bases, and the junction held 8 bases outside the gene matches. The CDR3 has 17 residues. CDR3 sequence reads: CASSLVGRGSANYGYTF. Written as DNA, the CDR3 is TGTGCCAGCAGCTTAGTCGGCAGGGGGTCGGCTAACTATGGCTACACCTTC.

This CDR3 reads CASSYFSGGADTQYF. DNA of the CDR3: TGTGCCAGCAGTTACTTTAGCGGGGGGGCAGATACGCAGTATTTT. This rearrangement joins TRBV6-5 to TRBJ2-3; TRBD2 matches at 11 bases. The CDR3 consists of 15 residues. The germline gives CDR1 MNHEY, CDR2 SVGAGI. The J segment lost 4 bases and the V segment lost 1 base, leaving 1 base of the junction unmatched.

The J gene is TRBJ1-4, the V gene TRBV5-1; D is ambiguous. Trimming took off 0 bases at V and 8 bases at J, with 14 bases between the two ends. CDR1 is SGHRS and CDR2 is YFSETQ in the germline V gene. The CDR3 has 15 residues. The CDR3 region has the DNA TGCGCCAGCAGCTTGGAACGACGGAACGGGGAAAAACTGTTTTTT. Translation: CASSLERRNGEKLFF. Together with reference TRBV5-1 and TRBJ1-4, the CDR3 gives the full variable domain: KAGVTQTPRYLIKTRGQQVTLSCSPISGHRSVSWYQQTPGQGLQFLFEYFSETQRNKGNFPGRFSGRQFSNSRSEMNVSTLELGDSALYLCASSLERRNGEKLFFGSGTQLSVL.

This chain joins TRBV2 and TRBJ1-2, with D unresolved. Germline V CDR1 and CDR2: SNHLY, FYNNEI. The CDR3 extends over 14 amino acids. V lost 1 base and J 4 bases, leaving 10 bases between the germline ends. The CDR3 sequence: CASSEGQPPYGYTF. DNA of the CDR3: TGTGCCAGCAGTGAAGGGCAACCTCCCTATGGCTACACCTTC. Full variable domain (outside the CDR3, taken from reference TRBV2 and TRBJ1-2): EPEVTQTPSHQVTQMGQEVILRCVPISNHLYFYWYRQILGQKVEFLVSFYNNEISEKSEIFDDQFSVERPDGSNFTLKIRSTKLEDSAMYFCASSEGQPPYGYTFGSGTRLTVV.